This T cell receptor beta chain was captured by sequencing in a study of blood T cells in healthy people across ages. A second PCR of roughly 7 to 11 cycles used a sample-barcoded 5' primer and a J-beta primer mix. Tagging of each cDNA molecule was performed by a template-switch adaptor with 12 random nucleotides. TCRdb independently ran MiXCR on the 5' RACE reads; one entry per CDR3 protein. Altogether 790,000 or so distinct CDR3 sequences are present, around half being singletons, with the ten largest covering approximately 18%. The V end was cut by 10 bases, the J end by 2 bases, with 12 bases between. The CDR3 spans 13 residues. This clonotype was detected once. Its antigen is unidentified. Study-wide points: As age increased, TCR beta diversity per million T cells fell in a roughly linear fashion.

The chain couples TRBV12-3 or TRBV12-4 to TRBJ1-5, with a tentative D call TRBD1 (5 bases). The clonotype comes from an older man in good health. Sequenced input: blood. DNA of the CDR3: TGTGCCACCATGGGGGGTGGCAATCAGCCCCAGCATTTT. Encoded protein: CATMGGGNQPQHF.